This T cell receptor (beta chain) originates from a study of OX40 agonist ivuxolimab in advanced cancers. Turning to the study itself: Allowance was made for prior anti-PD-1, anti-PD-L1 or anti-CTLA-4 therapy, and about 40% had some. Findings and caveats of the study: On average, CD8+ T cells had more expanded clones than CD4+. The authors did not determine the antigen specificity of the expanded peripheral T cells.

Losses at the gene ends were 0 bases for V and 3 bases for J; bases not matched to a gene: 3. Looked up from germline, CDR1 is LGHNT and CDR2 is FRNRAP. The CDR3 length is 15 residues. TCRdb's copy holds only in-frame clones and misses some; the assay was immunoSEQ multiplex PCR. The data contain about 45,000 clones, 80% to 90% of them singletons. On this clone itself: Its target is unknown.

This receptor was taken from an adult with an advanced solid tumor such as melanoma, head and neck, liver or kidney cancer. The V call is TRBV12-5, the J call TRBJ2-7, with 9 positions matching TRBD2. The sample here was CD4+ or CD8+ T cells sorted from blood, taken in a trial of the OX40 agonist ivuxolimab. The CDR3 sequence is CASGLVLAGSYEQYF. CDR3 in DNA: TGTGCTAGTGGTTTGGTCCTAGCGGGAAGCTACGAGCAGTACTTC.